These T cell receptor beta chains were read from a single sample in a study of low-dose radiotherapy and immunotherapy resistance in tumors. TCRdb independently ran MiXCR on the reads; one entry per CDR3 protein. The sample holds fewer than 90,000 distinct CDR3 sequences, 15% to 20% seen once. The sequenced sample was PBMCs, obtained before treatment. The receptors here all came from a male donor with prostate cancer. Each CDR3 is given with its conserved first and last residue. The D gene is left open where the match is weak. A row's size may be missing; if present it is once, few, many or a size class.

TRBJ2-3	many	-	TRBV9	CASSERAVSTDTQYF	TGTGCCAGCAGCGAGCGGGCCGTGAGCACAGATACGCAGTATTTT
TRBJ2-5	few	-	TRBV4-3	CAQQPSVRGQKETQYF	TGCGCCCAGCAGCCAAGTGTCAGGGGCCAAAAAGAGACCCAGTACTTC
TRBJ2-1	many	-	TRBV14	CASRSDFPYNEQFF	TGTGCCAGCAGATCGGACTTTCCCTACAATGAGCAGTTCTTC
TRBJ2-3	many	-	TRBV6-2/TRBV6-3	CASRATLLGRGTDTQYF	TGTGCCAGCAGGGCGACCCTCCTAGGAAGGGGCACAGATACGCAGTATTTT
TRBJ2-4	medium-sized	TRBD2	TRBV5-1	CASSQAGGNIQYF	TGTGCCAGCAGCCAAGCGGGAGGGAACATTCAGTACTTC
TRBJ1-1	many	-	TRBV29-1	CSVEGLNTEAFF	TGCAGCGTTGAGGGACTGAACACTGAAGCTTTCTTT
TRBJ2-2	-	-	TRBV28	CASSFWTGKGGELFFF	-
TRBJ2-7	many	-	TRBV5-6	CASSLGGVPGEQYF	TGTGCCAGCAGCTTGGGTGGGGTTCCGGGCGAGCAGTACTTC
TRBJ2-2	many	TRBD1	TRBV9	CASSVDPGGTGELFF	TGTGCCAGCAGCGTAGACCCAGGGGGCACCGGGGAGCTGTTTTTT
TRBJ2-1	many	-	TRBV7-8	CASSLEWPSDEQFF	TGTGCCAGCAGCTTAGAATGGCCTAGCGACGAGCAGTTCTTC
TRBJ2-3	many	TRBD1	TRBV5-1	CASSLGQGIDTQYF	TGCGCCAGCAGCTTGGGACAGGGTATAGATACGCAGTATTTT
TRBJ2-1	once	-	TRBV12-2	CASRFWTSPNEQFF	TGTGCAAGTCGCTTTTGGACTAGCCCGAATGAGCAGTTCTTC
TRBJ2-1	many	TRBD2	TRBV20-1	CSPIRASGSNEQFF	TGCAGTCCGATCCGAGCTAGCGGGAGCAATGAGCAGTTCTTC
TRBJ2-1	few	-	TRBV6-5	CASTVRGGGAYEQFF	TGTGCCAGCACCGTCAGGGGAGGGGGGGCATATGAGCAGTTCTTC
TRBJ2-2	once	-	TRBV5-1	CASSSSPSGGRGTGELFFF	-
TRBJ2-7	many	-	TRBV6-2/TRBV6-3	CASRGDIWVGEQYF	TGTGCCAGCAGGGGGGATATTTGGGTTGGCGAGCAGTACTTC
TRBJ2-1	many	-	TRBV28	CASTRGGGYNEQFF	TGTGCCAGCACGCGCGGAGGGGGGTACAATGAGCAGTTCTTC
TRBJ2-1	many	-	TRBV7-8	CASSYDRHNEQFF	TGTGCCAGCAGCTACGACAGACATAATGAGCAGTTCTTC
TRBJ2-3	-	-	TRBV5-1	CASSGTVTDTQYF	TGCGCCAGCAGCGGAACAGTCACAGATACGCAGTATTTT
TRBJ2-1	-	-	TRBV3-1	CASSGYGLNEQFF	TGTGCCAGCAGCGGATATGGACTCAATGAGCAGTTCTTC
TRBJ1-5	many	-	TRBV30	CAWSRTGNSNQPQHF	TGTGCCTGGAGTCGAACAGGGAATAGCAATCAGCCCCAGCATTTT
TRBJ2-3	many	-	TRBV20-1	CSARDMGRGSDTQYF	TGCAGTGCTAGAGATATGGGCAGGGGCTCAGATACGCAGTATTTT
TRBJ2-4	many	-	TRBV19	CASSRPRVQGVTDIQYF	TGTGCCAGTAGTCGCCCCCGCGTCCAGGGTGTCACGGACATTCAGTACTTC
TRBJ1-2	many	TRBD1	TRBV7-9	CASSPASQTGILYGYTF	TGTGCCAGCAGCCCCGCCTCACAGACAGGGATCCTCTATGGCTACACCTTC